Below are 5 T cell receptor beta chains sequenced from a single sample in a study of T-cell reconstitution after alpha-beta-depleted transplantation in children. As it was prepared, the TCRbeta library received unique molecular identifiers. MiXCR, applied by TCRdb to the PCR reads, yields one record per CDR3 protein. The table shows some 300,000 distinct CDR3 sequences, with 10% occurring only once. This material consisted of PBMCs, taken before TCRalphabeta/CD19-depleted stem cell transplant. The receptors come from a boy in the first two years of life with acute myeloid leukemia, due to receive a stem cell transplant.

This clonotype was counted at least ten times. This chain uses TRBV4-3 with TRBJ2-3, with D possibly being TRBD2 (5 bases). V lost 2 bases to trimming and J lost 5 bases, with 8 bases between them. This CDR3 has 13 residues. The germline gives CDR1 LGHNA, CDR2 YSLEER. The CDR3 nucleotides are TGCGCCAGCAGCCAACGGGATCGAGATACGCAGTATTTT. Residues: CASSQRDRDTQYF.

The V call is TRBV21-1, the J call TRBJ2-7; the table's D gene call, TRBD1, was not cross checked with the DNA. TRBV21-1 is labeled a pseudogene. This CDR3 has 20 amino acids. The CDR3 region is CASSKITRTGTGTGSYEQYF. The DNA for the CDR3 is TGTGCCAGCAGCAAAATAACCCGCACCGGGACAGGGACGGGCTCCTACGAGCAGTACTTC.

The CDR3 loop is CASSQVRGDLGNIQYF. CDR3 coding DNA: TGTGCCAGCAGCCAAGTAAGGGGGGACCTTGGAAACATTCAGTACTTC. The chain links TRBV7-9 to TRBJ2-4; D is tentatively TRBD1 or TRBD2 (6 bases each). Trimming took off 5 bases at V and 6 bases at J, with 20 bases between the two ends. The CDR3 loop spans 16 amino acids. The germline gives CDR1 SEHNR, CDR2 FQNEAQ (reference sequence).

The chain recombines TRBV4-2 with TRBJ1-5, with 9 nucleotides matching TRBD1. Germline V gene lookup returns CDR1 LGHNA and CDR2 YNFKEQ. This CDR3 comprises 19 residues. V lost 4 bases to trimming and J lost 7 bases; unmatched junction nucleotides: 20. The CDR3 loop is CASSLNLRGWDRERQPQHF. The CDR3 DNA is TGTGCCAGCAGCCTTAATCTTAGGGGTTGGGACAGGGAGCGGCAGCCCCAGCATTTT.

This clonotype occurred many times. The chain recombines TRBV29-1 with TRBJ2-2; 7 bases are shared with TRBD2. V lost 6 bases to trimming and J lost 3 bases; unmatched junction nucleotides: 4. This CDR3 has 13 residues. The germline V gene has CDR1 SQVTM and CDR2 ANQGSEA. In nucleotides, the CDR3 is TGCAGCGTAGAGGGAGGGGACACCGGGGAGCTGTTTTTT. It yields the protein CSVEGGDTGELFF.